This TCR beta chain originates from a study of cytomegalovirus exposure and HLA in healthy donors. Study results and caveats: In a later analysis, several top co-occurrence clusters appeared linked to parvovirus B19, influenza, CMV and Epstein-Barr virus. Earlier findings revealed that most TCR beta V segments proved productive either about 90% or about 30% of the time. Under in vitro conditions, a few CMV-associated chains were confirmed as specific for CMV antigens.

The PCR had 60 Vbeta and 13 Jbeta primers. TCRdb keeps only in-frame clones here, not all; method: immunoSEQ multiplex PCR. The sample includes under 200,000 clones, almost 85% of them seen just once. The CDR3 has 14 amino acids. Germline values: CDR1 SSHAT, CDR2 FNYEAQ (reference sequence). In regard to this clone: The antigen remains undetermined. At one end, the junction sequence differs from germline, possibly due to a read error.

Sequences were obtained from PBMCs. The rearrangement uses TRBV7-7 and TRBJ2-1; the D gene is possibly TRBD1 (5 bases). This receptor was identified in a boy younger than 18 in good health and CMV-seronegative. This CDR3 is CASSLEADRGEQFF. Written as DNA, the CDR3 is TGTGCTAGCAGCTTAGAGGCAGACAGAGGTGAGCAGTTCTTC. Together with reference TRBV7-7 and TRBJ2-1, the CDR3 gives the full variable domain: GAGVSQSPRYKVTKRGQDVTLRCDPISSHATLYWYQQALGQGPEFLTYFNYEAQPDKSGLPSDRFSAERPEGSISTLTIQRTEQRDSAMYRCASSLEADRGEQFFGPGTRLTVL.